The 8 T cell receptor beta chains below come from one sample, sequenced in a study of blood T cells in healthy people across ages. Using a J-beta primer mix together with a sample-barcoded 5' primer, a second PCR was run for roughly 6 to 11 cycles. MiXCR was run by TCRdb on the 5' RACE reads, yielding one entry per CDR3 protein. The data hold some 800,000 distinct CDR3 sequences, with around 25% observed a single time. This same sample was also taken into another study, of T cells of mothers and their children.

Sequenced material: blood. These TCRs come from a boy between 5 and 17 years old in good health.

The chain carries TRBV25-1 and TRBJ1-6, with TRBD1 identical over 9 bases. Germline assignment: CDR1 MGHDK and CDR2 SYGVNS. The CDR3 runs 18 residues. V trimming: 4 bases; J trimming: 9 bases; junction bases outside the gene matches: 16. The DNA for the CDR3 is TGTGCCAGCAGTGGAGGGACAGGGCTCGGGGTAGCGGGTTCACCCCTCCACTTT. Its translation is CASSGGTGLGVAGSPLHF.

This clonotype came up a few times. The chain joins TRBV12-3 or TRBV12-4 to TRBJ2-1; 7 bases agree with TRBD2. V lost 8 bases to trimming and J lost 4 bases; unmatched junction nucleotides: 2. The CDR3 has 12 amino acids. The CDR3 bases are TGTGCCAGCTCAGCGGGATACAATGAGCAGTTCTTC. Translated, it gives CASSAGYNEQFF.

The chain uses TRBV27 and TRBJ1-5, with D possibly TRBD1 on 5 matching bases. V was cut by 3 bases and J by 1 base, with 7 bases left in between. Per the germline V gene, CDR1 is MNHEY and CDR2 is SMNVEV (reference sequence). The length of the CDR3 is 14 residues. The CDR3 coding sequence is TGTGCCAGCAGTTTTTGGGGGAGCAATCAGCCCCAGCATTTT. Translated: CASSFWGSNQPQHF.

This clonotype appeared once. The V and J genes are TRBV20-1 and TRBJ2-7; D perhaps matches TRBD2 (5 bases). V was pared by 6 bases and J by 3 bases, with 18 bases between. There are 14 residues in the CDR3. Germline values: CDR1 DFQATT, CDR2 SNEGSKA (reference sequence). For the CDR3, the DNA is TGCAGTGCCCCAGCGAGGGAGCTTGGCTACGAGCAGTACTTC. It yields the protein CSAPARELGYEQYF.

This clonotype was recorded at least ten times. J is TRBJ2-5 and V is TRBV27; 7 bases align to TRBD1. This CDR3 comprises 13 residues. Trimming removed 4 bases from V and 6 bases from J; junction bases left unmatched: 5. The germline V gene encodes CDR1 MNHEY and CDR2 SMNVEV (reference sequence). In nucleotides, the CDR3 is TGTGCCAGCAGTTGGACAGGCAGGCAGACCCAGTACTTC. It is translated as CASSWTGRQTQYF.

There are a few counts of this clonotype. The V and J genes are TRBV4-2 and TRBJ2-1, with 8 nucleotides matching TRBD2. Germline CDR1 and CDR2: LGHNA and YNFKEQ. The J segment lost 8 bases and the V segment lost 1 base, leaving 7 bases of the junction unmatched. There are 15 residues in the CDR3. The CDR3 DNA sequence: TGTGCCAGCAGCCAAGCCCCCGGACTAGCATATGAGCAGTTCTTC. It encodes CASSQAPGLAYEQFF.

There are a few counts of this clonotype. The V and J genes are TRBV14 and TRBJ1-2; D is possibly TRBD1 (6 bases). The V and J ends lost 0 bases and 6 bases respectively, with 17 bases between them. The CDR3 consists of 16 residues. Germline loops: CDR1 SGHDN, CDR2 FVKESK. CDR3 loop: CASSQELVWTADGYTF. The DNA for the CDR3 is TGTGCCAGCAGCCAAGAGTTGGTTTGGACAGCGGATGGCTACACCTTC.

The V and J genes are TRBV6-2 or TRBV6-3 and TRBJ1-2; D is unresolved. Trimming removed 6 bases from V and 2 bases from J, with 13 bases in between. Germline CDR1 is MNHEY and CDR2 is SVGEGT. The length of the CDR3 is 14 residues. For the CDR3, the DNA is TGTGCCAGCAGCCGAGGGAGTCAGAACTATGGCTACACCTTC. Translated, it gives CASSRGSQNYGYTF.